One sample yielded the 29 T cell receptor beta chains listed below, sequenced in a study of T cell clonality in common variable immunodeficiency. Clones were read by immunoSEQ multiplex PCR, and TCRdb kept only the in-frame ones, dropping some. The sample presents 40,000 to 65,000 clones, none singletons. Sequenced input: peripheral blood mononuclear cells. The receptors derive from a person between 18 and 70 years old in good health.

This clone was recorded at least ten times. The observed sequence ends 3 residues before the CDR3 terminus, with the missing tail filled in from the germline J gene. V and J are TRBV11-2 and TRBJ2-1; 11 bases are a match to TRBD2. The germline CDR1 and CDR2 sequences are SGHAT and FQNNGV. The CDR3 extends over 15 amino acids. J gave up 8 bases and V 4 bases, and 7 bases lay outside the gene matches. The CDR3 region is CASSYNSGGVDEQFF. Incomplete CDR3 DNA: TGTGCCAGCAGCTACAATAGCGGGGGGGTGGATGAG. The full variable domain, completed using reference TRBV11-2 and TRBJ2-1, is EAGVAQSPRYKIIEKRQSVAFWCNPISGHATLYWYQQILGQGPKLLIQFQNNGVVDDSQLPKDRFSAERLKGVDSTLKIQPAKLEDSAVYLCASSYNSGGVDEQFFGPGTRLTVL.

The table lists this clone with many counts. With the read ending 3 residues before the CDR3 end, the germline J gene is used to fill in that end. V is TRBV20-1 and J is TRBJ1-4; possibly TRBD1 for D (6 bases). CDR3 length: 13 residues. Germline values: CDR1 DFQATT, CDR2 SNEGSKA (reference sequence). The covered CDR3 bases are TGCAGTGCTCAGGACCAGGGGATTGGGGAA. This translates into CSAQDQGIGE. The whole CDR3 protein reads CSAQDQGIGELFF.

This clone was recorded many times. The CDR3 end falls 3 residues outside the read, so it is completed with the germline J gene. V is TRBV20-1 and J is TRBJ2-2, with D possibly being TRBD1 (7 bases). This CDR3 contains 13 residues. Germline V CDR1 and CDR2: DFQATT, SNEGSKA (reference sequence). The CDR3 sequence is CSARDRGAEKLFF. The part of the CDR3 DNA that was read is TGCAGTGCTAGAGACAGGGGGGCTGAAAAG.

Worth noting for this clone: From the germline J gene comes the end of the CDR3, since the read stops 3 residues before it. J is TRBJ2-3 and V is TRBV7-2, with a tentative D call TRBD1 (6 bases). Germline loops: CDR1 SGHTA, CDR2 FQGNSA. The CDR3 runs to 14 residues. This CDR3 reads CASSLHQGKETQYF. CDR3 bases read: TGTGCCAGCAGCTTACATCAGGGGAAAGAGACG. Full variable domain (missing parts from reference TRBV7-2 and TRBJ2-3): GAGVSQSPSNKVTEKGKDVELRCDPISGHTALYWYRQSLGQGLEFLIYFQGNSAPDKSGLPSDRFSAERTGGSVSTLTIQRTQQEDSAVYLCASSLHQGKETQYFGPGTRLTVL.

In this sample, this clone turned up many times. The read falls 3 residues short of the CDR3 end, and the missing part is taken from the germline J gene. The J gene is TRBJ2-2, the V gene TRBV30; D ambiguous. CDR3 size: 14 residues. The germline gives CDR1 GTSNPN, CDR2 SVGIG (reference sequence). Trimming removed 1 base at V and 2 bases at J, with 8 bases between. The covered CDR3 bases are TGTGCCTGGAGTGAGGGTTTAAACACCGGGGAG. It specifies CAWSEGLNTGE. From start to end, the CDR3 is CAWSEGLNTGELFF.

This clone has only a few counts. The sequence runs out 3 residues before the end of the CDR3; the remainder is reconstructed from the germline J gene. The rearrangement joins TRBV10-2 to TRBJ2-7; 10 nucleotides match TRBD2. The length of the CDR3 is 15 residues. Germline assignment: CDR1 WSHSY and CDR2 SAAADI. V trimming: 5 bases; J trimming: 3 bases; junction bases outside the gene matches: 7. The sequenced CDR3 bases are TGCGCCAGCAGTTATAGCGGGGGGCGAAGCTACGAG. Translating gives CASSYSGGRSYE. The entire CDR3 reads CASSYSGGRSYEQYF.

This clone came up many times. The CDR3 end falls 3 residues outside the read, so it is completed with the germline J gene. The chain has TRBV30 and TRBJ1-4, with D unresolved. The CDR3 extends over 13 amino acids. Germline V gene data show CDR1 as GTSNPN and CDR2 as SVGIG (reference sequence). Trimming cost V 3 bases and J 6 bases, with 11 bases left between them. The DNA read from the CDR3 is TGTGCCTGGAGAGGGCCTACCTATGAAAAA. Its protein product is CAWRGPTYEK. The CDR3, in full, reads CAWRGPTYEKLFF.

This clone has a count of ten or more. The missing CDR3 end, 3 residues past where the read stops, is filled in from the germline J gene. The rearrangement joins TRBV5-4 to TRBJ1-2; perhaps TRBD1 as D (6 bases). The CDR3 runs to 14 residues. V was pared by 5 bases and J by 5 bases, with 16 bases between. Germline V gives CDR1 SGHNT, CDR2 YYREEE (reference sequence). CDR3 bases read: TGTGCCAGCAGAACGACAGGAAGATCTTATGGC. Translation: CASRTTGRSYG. From start to end, the CDR3 is CASRTTGRSYGYTF. Full variable domain (rest looked up from reference TRBV5-4 and TRBJ1-2): ETGVTQSPTHLIKTRGQQVTLRCSSQSGHNTVSWYQQALGQGPQFIFQYYREEENGRGNFPPRFSGLQFPNYSSELNVNALELDDSALYLCASRTTGRSYGYTFGSGTRLTVV.

There are a few counts of this clone. This chain's CDR3 is CASSSTGGAGYGQYF. Incomplete CDR3 DNA: TGTGCCAGCAGCTCCACAGGGGGTGCGGGCTATGGT. The chain has TRBV7-2 and TRBJ2-4; TRBD1 aligns across 8 bases. The sequence runs out 3 residues before the end of the CDR3; the remainder is reconstructed from the germline J gene. This CDR3 region has 15 residues. Germline V gene lookup returns CDR1 SGHTA and CDR2 FQGNSA.

This clone was seen many times. Read coverage stops 3 residues before the CDR3 terminus; the germline J gene supplies the remainder. V and J are TRBV19 and TRBJ2-7, with TRBD1 matching over 12 bases. V was clipped by 5 bases and J by 4 bases; unmatched bases: 6. The CDR3 consists of 15 residues. Germline CDR1 is LNHDA and CDR2 is SQIVND (reference sequence). Partial CDR3 DNA: TGTGCCAGTAGTGCTCCGGGACAGGGGGCTTACGAG. Residues: CASSAPGQGAYE. The complete CDR3 sequence is CASSAPGQGAYEQYF. The complete variable domain, with remaining parts taken from reference TRBV19 and TRBJ2-7, reads DGGITQSPKYLFRKEGQNVTLSCEQNLNHDAMYWYRQDPGQGLRLIYYSQIVNDFQKGDIAEGYSVSREKKESFPLTVTSAQKNPTAFYLCASSAPGQGAYEQYFGPGTRLTVT.

CDR3 DNA, as far as it was read: TGTGCCAGCAGTGAATCGCCAGAACAAGAGACG. This gives the protein CASSESPEQET. The CDR3 in its entirety is CASSESPEQETQYF. V is TRBV2 and J is TRBJ2-3; no firm D call. The read gets to within 3 residues of the CDR3 end, and the germline J gene fills in the rest. There are 14 residues in the CDR3. In germline, CDR1 is SNHLY, CDR2 FYNNEI. The entire variable domain, with the rest obtained from reference TRBV2 and TRBJ2-3, is as follows: EPEVTQTPSHQVTQMGQEVILRCVPISNHLYFYWYRQILGQKVEFLVSFYNNEISEKSEIFDDQFSVERPDGSNFTLKIRSTKLEDSAMYFCASSESPEQETQYFGPGTRLTVL.

This clone was seen ten or more times. The read ends 3 residues early relative to the CDR3; the germline J gene fills the gap. This chain uses TRBV20-1 with TRBJ2-5; TRBD2 agrees at 8 bases. Germline assignment: CDR1 DFQATT and CDR2 SNEGSKA (reference sequence). With V trimmed by 7 bases and J by 5 bases, 6 bases remained unmatched. This CDR3 spans 12 amino acids. CDR3 DNA, as far as it was read: TGCAGTGTCGCGACTAGCGCTGAGACC. Translated, it gives CSVATSAET. The full CDR3 sequence reads CSVATSAETQYF.

The table lists this clone with many counts. The CDR3 is cut off 3 residues early in the read; its end comes from the germline J gene. The chain carries TRBV13 and TRBJ2-7; D is perhaps TRBD2 (6 bases). The V end lost 5 bases, the J end lost 4 bases, and 18 bases lay between the germline ends. CDR1 and CDR2 from the germline V gene are PRHDT and FYEKMQ (reference sequence). This CDR3 has 15 residues. The CDR3 reads CASSPLPTRAYEQYF. Incomplete CDR3 DNA: TGTGCCAGCAGCCCTCTGCCGACTAGAGCATACGAG.

With respect to this clone: The CDR3 end is not reached by the read, which stops 3 residues before it; the germline J gene fills it in. V gene TRBV18 combines with J gene TRBJ2-2; TRBD1 aligns across 10 bases. The CDR3 has 17 amino acids. In germline, CDR1 is KGHSH, CDR2 LQKENI. CDR3: CASSPTATGGVGEKLFF. CDR3 bases read: TGTGCCAGCTCACCGACAGCGACAGGGGGCGTGGGGGAAAAG.

This clone was seen at least ten times. The CDR3 end falls 3 residues outside the read, so it is completed with the germline J gene. The chain couples TRBV20-1 to TRBJ2-3, with D tentatively TRBD2 (6 bases). In germline, CDR1 is DFQATT, CDR2 SNEGSKA (reference sequence). V lost 5 bases and J lost 6, with 24 bases in between. The CDR3 extends over 16 amino acids. CDR3 loop: CSASDAVAALSDTQYF. The covered CDR3 bases are TGCAGTGCTTCAGATGCAGTAGCGGCCCTATCGGATACG.

With regard to this clone: Read data end 3 residues before the CDR3 end; the end is taken from the germline J gene. The chain employs TRBV19 and TRBJ2-3; TRBD2 matches at 7 bases. Germline V gene sequence: CDR1 LNHDA, CDR2 SQIVND (reference sequence). The CDR3 has 16 amino acids. The CDR3 bases that were read are TGTGCCAGTAGTATTGACGCGGGGGTCGGCGTTCAGCCG. It translates to CASSIDAGVGVQP. The CDR3, in full, reads CASSIDAGVGVQPQYF. The full variable domain, rest sourced from reference TRBV19 and TRBJ2-3, is DGGITQSPKYLFRKEGQNVTLSCEQNLNHDAMYWYRQDPGQGLRLIYYSQIVNDFQKGDIAEGYSVSREKKESFPLTVTSAQKNPTAFYLCASSIDAGVGVQPQYFGPGTRLTVL.

This clone was counted at least ten times. The read is 3 residues too short to cover the CDR3 end, so that end is filled in from the germline J gene. This chain uses TRBV7-6 with TRBJ2-1, with a tentative D call TRBD2 (6 bases). The ends were cut back, 1 base at V and 4 bases at J, with 11 bases in the middle. This CDR3 is 15 amino acids long. CDR1 is SGHVS and CDR2 is FNYEAQ in the germline V gene. CDR3 protein: CASSLDVLAYNEQFF. The CDR3 DNA, read in part, is TGTGCCAGCAGCTTAGATGTACTAGCTTACAATGAG.

In its sample, this clone was seen many times. Read coverage stops 3 residues before the CDR3 terminus; the germline J gene supplies the remainder. The gene calls are TRBV5-1 and TRBJ2-7, with TRBD2 matching 10 bases. Germline assignment: CDR1 SGHRS and CDR2 YFSETQ. V trimming: 0 bases; J trimming: 3 bases; junction bases outside the gene matches: 3. This CDR3 has 15 amino acids. CDR3 sequence: CASSLGAGGGYEQYF. The CDR3 bases that were read are TGCGCCAGCAGCTTGGGAGCGGGGGGGGGCTACGAG.

This clone occurred many times. The read comes to an end 3 residues before the CDR3 does, leaving the germline J gene to fill in the end. This chain joins TRBV20-1 and TRBJ2-1, with TRBD2 as a possible D gene (7 bases). CDR1 is DFQATT and CDR2 is SNEGSKA in the germline V gene (reference sequence). The CDR3 length is 14 residues. Between the trimmed V and J ends, which lost 5 bases and 5 bases, there was a span of 16 bases. The sequenced CDR3 bases are TGCAGTGCTTTAGCGGAGGGGGGGGACAATGAG. Its protein product is CSALAEGGDNE. The whole CDR3 sequence reads CSALAEGGDNEQFF.

There are many counts of this clone. The read terminates 3 residues before the CDR3 end, so the remaining end is supplied by the germline J gene. V usage is TRBV23-1 and J usage is TRBJ1-1; 8 bases map to TRBD1. TRBV23-1 is reported as an ORF; its role is uncertain. V shed 2 bases and J 0 bases; nucleotides not matched to a gene: 17. This CDR3 region has 20 residues. CDR3 sequence: CASSQHRDRMTRLLNTEAFF. CDR3 DNA (partial): TGCGCCAGCAGTCAACACCGGGACAGGATGACGAGGCTATTGAACACTGAA.

This clone has more than one count but fewer than ten. The read halts 3 residues ahead of the CDR3 end, with the missing end drawn from the germline J gene. This sequence joins TRBV5-1 and TRBJ2-5; TRBD2 is a possible D gene (6 bases). The CDR3 runs 15 residues. Trimming left V 0 bases short and J 5 bases short, with 14 bases between. Germline CDR1 is SGHRS and CDR2 is YFSETQ. The CDR3 loop reads CASSLEGGVGETQYF. The CDR3 bases that were read are TGCGCCAGCAGCTTGGAAGGCGGGGTCGGGGAGACC.

This clone was counted a few times. The read comes to an end 3 residues before the CDR3 does, leaving the germline J gene to fill in the end. The chain recombines TRBV7-6 with TRBJ2-1; D remains unclear. The CDR3 loop spans 13 amino acids. Germline CDR1 and CDR2: SGHVS and FNYEAQ. Between the trimmed V and J ends, which lost 0 bases and 3 bases, there was a span of 3 bases. CDR3 in amino acids: CASSLARYNEQFF. CDR3 DNA (partial): TGTGCCAGCAGCTTAGCGCGCTACAATGAG.

This clone was seen only a few times. The read ends 3 residues early relative to the CDR3; the germline J gene fills the gap. The chain couples TRBV18 to TRBJ2-3; TRBD2 might be the D (6 bases). This CDR3 has 15 residues. Looked up from germline, CDR1 is KGHSH and CDR2 is LQKENI. The covered CDR3 bases are TGTGCCAGCTCACCACGGGGGGTCGGGGATCAGCCG. Translation: CASSPRGVGDQP. Given in full, the CDR3 is CASSPRGVGDQPQYF.

This clone was detected only a few times. The CDR3 end falls 3 residues outside the read, so it is completed with the germline J gene. This CDR3 is also generated by other DNA sequences in the sample. The rearrangement links TRBV7-2 to TRBJ2-2; TRBD1 aligns across 11 bases. V lost 4 bases to trimming and J lost 9 bases; unmatched junction nucleotides: 4. Germline values: CDR1 SGHTA, CDR2 FQGNSA. CDR3 length equals 14 residues. The sequenced CDR3 bases are TGTGCCAGCAGCTCGGACAGGGGGCTGCGGGAG. Protein sequence: CASSSDRGLRE. The entire CDR3 protein is CASSSDRGLRELFF.

This clone was recorded at least ten times. Read sequence stops 3 residues before the CDR3 end, and the germline J gene provides the missing end. The chain uses TRBV19 and TRBJ1-6; no clear D gene. Germline V lookup: CDR1 LNHDA, CDR2 SQIVND (reference sequence). This CDR3 is 14 amino acids long. Here the CDR3 reads CASRVSSYNSPLHF. The sequenced CDR3 bases are TGTGCATCAAGGGTGAGCTCCTATAATTCACCC.

This clone was recorded a few times. Read coverage stops 3 residues before the CDR3 terminus; the germline J gene supplies the remainder. J is TRBJ2-7 and V is TRBV7-6, with TRBD2 as a possible D gene (5 bases). V dropped 5 bases and J dropped 0 bases, with 11 bases sitting between them. Looked up from germline, CDR1 is SGHVS and CDR2 is FNYEAQ. The CDR3 spans 14 residues. Incomplete CDR3 DNA: TGTGCCAGCAGCCAGGACTGGAGCTCCTACGAG. Translated, it gives CASSQDWSSYE. The full-length CDR3 reads as CASSQDWSSYEQYF.

The sample holds many counts of this clone. Coverage ceases 3 residues before the CDR3 finishes, and the germline J gene fills in the end. The chain joins TRBV19 to TRBJ1-1, with TRBD1 identical over 7 bases. The CDR3 runs 15 residues. Unmatched junction bases numbered 6, after V lost 5 bases and J lost 0 bases. Germline V lookup: CDR1 LNHDA, CDR2 SQIVND (reference sequence). The sequenced CDR3 bases are TGTGCCAGTAGTGCGGGACAGCACATGAACACTGAA. It translates to CASSAGQHMNTE. From start to end, the CDR3 is CASSAGQHMNTEAFF.

The CDR3 protein is CAISGRLATPVNEQYF. Partial CDR3 DNA: TGTGCCATCAGTGGCAGACTAGCGACTCCCGTGAACGAG. The V and J genes are TRBV10-3 and TRBJ2-7, with 8 bases identical to TRBD2. The observed sequence ends 3 residues before the CDR3 terminus, with the missing tail filled in from the germline J gene. With V trimmed by 4 bases and J by 5 bases, 13 bases remained unmatched. Germline CDR1 ENHRY, CDR2 SYGVKD. The CDR3 runs 16 residues.

On this clone: From the germline J gene comes the end of the CDR3, since the read stops 3 residues before it. This chain links TRBV20-1 with TRBJ2-3; 7 nucleotides match TRBD1. The V gene's germline CDR1 is DFQATT and CDR2 SNEGSKA (reference sequence). This CDR3 spans 11 amino acids. The part of the CDR3 DNA that was read is TGCAGTGCTCCCCAGGGGGAGACG. Protein: CSAPQGET. The whole CDR3 protein reads CSAPQGETQYF.